The source of this T cell receptor beta chain is a study of T-cell reconstitution after alpha-beta-depleted transplantation in children. A TCRbeta library incorporating unique molecular identifiers was prepared. Each CDR3 protein is one row after TCRdb ran MiXCR on the PCR reads. Of 440,000 or so distinct CDR3 sequences listed, around two fifths are singletons. The V gene lost 6 bases and the J gene lost 0 bases, with 18 bases spanning the gap. The CDR3 contains 17 residues. Germline CDR1 LNHDA, CDR2 SQIVND (reference sequence). This receptor was taken from a girl aged 2 to 9 with aplastic anemia, due to receive a stem cell transplant. The chain carries TRBV19 and TRBJ1-3; D might be TRBD1 (5 bases). The sequencing here drew on PBMCs, taken before TCRalphabeta/CD19-depleted stem cell transplant. The chain's CDR3 is CASRKSGTVSSGNTIYF. CDR3 DNA sequence: TGTGCCAGTAGGAAATCCGGGACGGTCAGCTCTGGAAACACCATATATTTT. The full variable domain, rest sourced from reference TRBV19 and TRBJ1-3, is DGGITQSPKYLFRKEGQNVTLSCEQNLNHDAMYWYRQDPGQGLRLIYYSQIVNDFQKGDIAEGYSVSREKKESFPLTVTSAQKNPTAFYLCASRKSGTVSSGNTIYFGEGSWLTVV.